The 24 T cell receptor beta chains in this list originate from one sample, sequenced in a study of blood T cells in healthy people across ages. Alongside a J-beta primer mix, a sample-barcoded 5' primer served in a second PCR lasting 7 to 11 cycles. MiXCR, run by TCRdb on the 5' RACE reads, gives a single entry per CDR3 protein. The repertoire holds fewer than 900,000 distinct CDR3 sequences, about 52% seen once, with about 32% in the top ten. The sequenced sample consisted of blood. The receptors stem from a woman aged 55-69 years in good health.

The chain combines TRBV4-1 with TRBJ2-7; 8 bases match TRBD2. V gave up 2 bases and J gave up 3 bases; unmatched junction bases: 9. The CDR3 consists of 16 residues. Germline CDR1 reads MGHRA; CDR2 reads YSYEKL. CDR3 region: CASSQTVAGSLYEQYF. In nucleotides, the CDR3 is TGCGCCAGCAGCCAAACCGTAGCGGGAAGTCTCTACGAGCAGTACTTC.

The rearrangement joins TRBV20-1 to TRBJ2-3, with D possibly TRBD2 on 6 matching bases. The CDR3 consists of 13 residues. With 6 bases removed from V and 2 bases from J, the gap between germline ends came to 12 bases. Per the germline V gene, CDR1 is DFQATT and CDR2 is SNEGSKA (reference sequence). The CDR3 nucleotides read TGCAGTGCAGGGCGGGGCCACACAGATACGCAGTATTTT. It translates to CSAGRGHTDTQYF.

This chain uses TRBV2 with TRBJ2-1; 7 nucleotides line up with TRBD1. Germline values: CDR1 SNHLY, CDR2 FYNNEI. V lost 6 bases, J lost 0 bases, and 5 bases stayed unmatched. The CDR3 spans 15 residues. For the CDR3, the DNA is TGTGCCAGCAGGGGAGACAGGGTCTCCTACAATGAGCAGTTCTTC. Residues: CASRGDRVSYNEQFF.

As regards this clonotype: Because it lacks the conserved phenylalanine or tryptophan at the end, this CDR3 is likely a read error. V and J are TRBV7-2 and TRBJ2-1; TRBD2 matches 11 bases. CDR3 length: 16 residues. Germline V gives CDR1 SGHTA, CDR2 FQGNSA. The J segment lost 7 bases and the V segment lost 1 base, leaving 6 bases of the junction unmatched. The CDR3 DNA is TGTGCCAGCAGCTTAGACAGGACTAGCGGGCGAAATGAGCAGTTCCTC. This translates into CASSLDRTSGRNEQFL.

This clonotype was counted once. The chain couples TRBV7-8 to TRBJ2-1; TRBD1 aligns across 9 bases. The CDR3 runs to 17 residues. V was pared by 6 bases and J by 0 bases, with 9 bases of the junction left unmatched. Germline assignment: CDR1 SGHVS and CDR2 FQNEAQ. The DNA of the CDR3 is TGTGCCAGCAGTAAACAGGGGGCGGTCCGCTCCTACAATGAGCAGTTCTTC. This translates into CASSKQGAVRSYNEQFF.

V and J are TRBV2 and TRBJ2-7, with 7 positions matching TRBD1. Germline V gene sequence: CDR1 SNHLY, CDR2 FYNNEI. V shed 6 bases and J 0 bases; nucleotides not matched to a gene: 5. The CDR3 spans 14 residues. CDR3 nucleotide sequence: TGTGCCAGCAGCGCCGACAGGGACTCCTACGAGCAGTACTTC. It codes for CASSADRDSYEQYF.

As for this clonotype: This may come from a read error, since a much larger clone is one base off. The chain couples TRBV27 to TRBJ2-1; D not certain. Trimming pared 6 bases from V and 2 bases from J, leaving 5 bases between. The CDR3 totals 12 residues. CDR1 and CDR2 (germline): MNHEY, SMNVEV (reference sequence). The CDR3 region is CASRDPYNEQFF. The CDR3 DNA reads as TGTGCCAGCAGGGACCCCTACAATGAGCAGTTCTTC.

This clonotype was seen more than once but under ten times. This chain uses TRBV10-3 with TRBJ1-6; TRBD1 is a possible D gene (6 bases). Trimming took off 6 bases at V and 6 bases at J, with 9 bases between the two ends. Germline-derived CDR1 and CDR2 are ENHRY and SYGVKD. This CDR3 is built from 13 residues. CDR3 region: CAIRRDINSPLHF. CDR3 bases: TGTGCCATCAGGCGGGACATTAATTCACCCCTCCACTTT.

This clonotype was observed a handful of times. The V call is TRBV7-8, the J call TRBJ2-5; 8 positions match TRBD1. The CDR3 runs to 14 residues. Germline lookup yields CDR1 SGHVS and CDR2 FQNEAQ. V lost 5 bases, J lost 5 bases, and 7 bases stayed unmatched. The CDR3 bases are TGTGCCAGCAGCCCGAACAGGGGGACGGAGACCCAGTACTTC. As protein: CASSPNRGTETQYF.

The chain has TRBV6-2 or TRBV6-3 and TRBJ2-4; the D gene is possibly TRBD1 (5 bases). The end of the DNA aligns better with TRBJ2-7, so the J call may be wrong. Germline V CDR1 and CDR2: MNHEY, SVGEGT. The CDR3 sequence is 15 residues long. The CDR3 loop is CASSTYQGSTYEQYF. The CDR3 DNA reads as TGTGCCAGCAGTACGTACCAGGGTAGCACCTACGAGCAGTACTTC.

The sample holds many counts of this clonotype. The rearrangement uses TRBV20-1 and TRBJ2-3, with a possible D match to TRBD2 (6 bases). This CDR3 is built from 14 residues. The germline V gene encodes CDR1 DFQATT and CDR2 SNEGSKA (reference sequence). Trimming cost V 3 bases and J 4 bases, with 14 bases left between them. The CDR3 sequence: CSASRLDGADTQYF. The CDR3 nucleotides read TGCAGTGCTAGTAGACTAGATGGCGCAGATACGCAGTATTTT.

This chain joins TRBV14 and TRBJ2-1; 7 bases line up with TRBD2. The CDR3 contains 14 residues. V shed 3 bases, J shed 9 bases, and the junction held 8 bases outside the gene matches. CDR1 is SGHDN and CDR2 is FVKESK in the germline V gene. For the CDR3, the DNA is TGTGCCAGCAGCCATTGGGGGGGTTGGTCTGAGCAGTTCTTC. It encodes CASSHWGGWSEQFF.

The J gene is TRBJ2-3, the V gene TRBV28; a weak D match, TRBD2 (5 bases). Trimming pared 3 bases from V and 2 bases from J, leaving 9 bases between. Germline-derived CDR1 and CDR2 are MDHEN and SYDVKM. The CDR3 consists of 14 residues. This CDR3 is CASSLPGFTDTQYF. As DNA, the CDR3 is TGTGCCAGCAGTTTGCCGGGGTTCACAGATACGCAGTATTTT.

The chain joins TRBV18 to TRBJ2-5, with 10 bases identical to TRBD2. Per germline, CDR1 KGHSH and CDR2 LQKENI. V lost 4 bases to trimming and J lost 4 bases; unmatched junction nucleotides: 6. CDR3 length: 15 residues. CDR3 sequence reads: CASSRLAGVGETQYF. The CDR3 coding sequence is TGTGCCAGCTCACGGCTAGCGGGAGTGGGAGAGACCCAGTACTTC.

The rearrangement uses TRBV20-1 and TRBJ2-3, with TRBD2 as a possible D gene (5 bases). The V gene lost 2 bases and the J gene lost 2 bases, with 11 bases spanning the gap. CDR3 length equals 14 residues. Germline CDR1 and CDR2: DFQATT and SNEGSKA (reference sequence). The DNA for the CDR3 is TGCAGTGCTAGATCCGGGATGCCCACAGATACGCAGTATTTT. It translates to CSARSGMPTDTQYF.

This clonotype was picked up a small number of times. The genes are TRBV10-3 and TRBJ1-2; D is perhaps TRBD1 (5 bases). V was clipped by 0 bases and J by 8 bases, with 10 bases between them. Looked up from germline, CDR1 is ENHRY and CDR2 is SYGVKD. CDR3 size: 13 residues. CDR3 amino acids: CAISESAGSGYTF. In DNA form, the CDR3 reads TGTGCCATCAGTGAGTCCGCAGGGTCCGGCTACACCTTC.

This clonotype has at least ten counts. The chain's CDR3 is CASSLGQTLSYEQYF. Here the CDR3 DNA reads TGTGCCAGCAGTTTAGGACAGACCCTCTCCTACGAGCAGTACTTC. The J gene is TRBJ2-7, the V gene TRBV27; TRBD1 might be the D (6 bases). Germline CDR1 is MNHEY and CDR2 is SMNVEV (reference sequence). The CDR3 runs 15 residues. Trimming pared 2 bases from V and 0 bases from J, leaving 11 bases between.

This clonotype has a handful of counts. V is TRBV29-1 and J is TRBJ2-5; TRBD1 matches at 9 bases. J was trimmed by 5 bases and V by 6 bases; bases with no gene match: 10. The CDR3 has 14 amino acids. The germline V gene has CDR1 SQVTM and CDR2 ANQGSEA. CDR3 DNA: TGCAGCGTGGCATTTAGACAGGGGGGTGAGACCCAGTACTTC. Translated: CSVAFRQGGETQYF.

V and J are TRBV7-2 and TRBJ2-7; 8 bases align to TRBD2. CDR3 length equals 16 residues. Looked up from germline, CDR1 is SGHTA and CDR2 is FQGNSA. V trimming: 7 bases; J trimming: 2 bases; junction bases outside the gene matches: 13. The CDR3 sequence: CASTHVPSGGTYEQYF. The CDR3 DNA reads TGTGCCAGCACCCACGTCCCCAGCGGGGGTACCTACGAGCAGTACTTC. The whole variable domain, remainder taken from reference TRBV7-2 and TRBJ2-7, is GAGVSQSPSNKVTEKGKDVELRCDPISGHTALYWYRQSLGQGLEFLIYFQGNSAPDKSGLPSDRFSAERTGGSVSTLTIQRTQQEDSAVYLCASTHVPSGGTYEQYFGPGTRLTVT.

This clonotype was counted only a few times. The chain is built from TRBV5-1 and TRBJ2-3; D call uncertain. CDR1 SGHRS and CDR2 YFSETQ come from the germline V gene. V was cut by 0 bases and J by 0 bases, with 5 bases left in between. The CDR3 is 14 residues long. The CDR3 bases are TGCGCCAGCAGCTTGGACATAAGCACAGATACGCAGTATTTT. Translating gives CASSLDISTDTQYF.

This chain links TRBV28 with TRBJ2-4, with D uncertain. V lost 11 bases to trimming and J lost 1 base, with 6 bases between them. The germline CDR1 and CDR2 sequences are MDHEN and SYDVKM. There are 11 residues in the CDR3. CDR3 nucleotide sequence: TGTGCCTCTCAGGCCAAAAACATTCAGTACTTC. Translating gives CASQAKNIQYF.

This clonotype was observed at least ten times. The chain links TRBV29-1 to TRBJ2-3; D gene unclear. The CDR3 runs to 13 residues. CDR1 is SQVTM, CDR2 ANQGSEA, per germline. Trimming shortened V by 5 bases and J by 0 bases, and 9 bases separated the two germline ends. CDR3 in DNA: TGCAGCGTTCGGCTACCTAGCACAGATACGCAGTATTTT. Its protein is CSVRLPSTDTQYF.

This chain links TRBV7-2 with TRBJ2-7, with 8 nucleotides matching TRBD2. V was pared by 4 bases and J by 0 bases, with 11 bases of the junction left unmatched. Germline V gene lookup returns CDR1 SGHTA and CDR2 FQGNSA. The CDR3 spans 17 residues. This chain's CDR3 is CASSSQSSGPSSYEQYF. The CDR3 DNA reads as TGTGCCAGCAGCTCGCAATCTAGCGGGCCTAGCTCCTACGAGCAGTACTTC.

This clonotype was seen just once. One end of the junction varies from germline; a read error may be responsible. V and J are TRBV4-2 and TRBJ2-3; D tentatively fits TRBD1 or TRBD2 (5 bases each). The CDR3 spans 19 residues. Germline loops: CDR1 LGHNA, CDR2 YNFKEQ. The DNA of the CDR3 is TGTGCCAGCTGCCAAAGTCGTGACAGCGGAGGTTCGAGCACAGATACGCAGTATTTT. Residues: CASCQSRDSGGSSTDTQYF.